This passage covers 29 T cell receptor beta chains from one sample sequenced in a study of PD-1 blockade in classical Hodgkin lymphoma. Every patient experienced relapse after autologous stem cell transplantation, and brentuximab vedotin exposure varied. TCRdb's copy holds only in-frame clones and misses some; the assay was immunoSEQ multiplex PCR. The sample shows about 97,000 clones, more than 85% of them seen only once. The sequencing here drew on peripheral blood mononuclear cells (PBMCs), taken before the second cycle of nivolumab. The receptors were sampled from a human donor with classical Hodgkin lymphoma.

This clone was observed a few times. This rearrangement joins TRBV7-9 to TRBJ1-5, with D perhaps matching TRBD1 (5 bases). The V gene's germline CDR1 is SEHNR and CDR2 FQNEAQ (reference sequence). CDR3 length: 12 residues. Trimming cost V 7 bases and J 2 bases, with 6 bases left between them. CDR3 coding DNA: TGTGCCAGCACGGGGGGCAATCAGCCCCAGCATTTT. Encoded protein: CASTGGNQPQHF.

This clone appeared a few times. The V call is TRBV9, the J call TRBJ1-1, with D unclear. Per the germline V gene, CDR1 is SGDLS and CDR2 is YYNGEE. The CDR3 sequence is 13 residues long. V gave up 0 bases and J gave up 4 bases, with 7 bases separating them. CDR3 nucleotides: TGTGCCAGCAGCGTAGTCTCTACCACTGAAGCTTTCTTT. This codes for CASSVVSTTEAFF.

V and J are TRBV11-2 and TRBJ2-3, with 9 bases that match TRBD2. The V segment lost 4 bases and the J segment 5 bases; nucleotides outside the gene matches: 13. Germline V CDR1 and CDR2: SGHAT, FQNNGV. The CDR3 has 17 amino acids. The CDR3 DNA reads TGTGCCAGCAGCTCGGTGCGGGGTAGCGGGGGTGAAGATACGCAGTATTTT. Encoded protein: CASSSVRGSGGEDTQYF.

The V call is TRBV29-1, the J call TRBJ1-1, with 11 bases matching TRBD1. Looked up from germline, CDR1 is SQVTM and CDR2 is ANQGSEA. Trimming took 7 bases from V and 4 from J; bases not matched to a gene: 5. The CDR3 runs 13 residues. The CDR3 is CSAGDRGSTEAFF. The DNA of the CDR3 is TGCAGCGCCGGGGACAGGGGGAGCACTGAAGCTTTCTTT.

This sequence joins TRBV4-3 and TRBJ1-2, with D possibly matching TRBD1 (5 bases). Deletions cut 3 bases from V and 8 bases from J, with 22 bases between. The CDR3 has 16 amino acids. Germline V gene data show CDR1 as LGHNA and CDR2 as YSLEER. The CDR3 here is CASSQGIGTGLWGYTF. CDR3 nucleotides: TGCGCCAGCAGCCAGGGTATCGGGACGGGCTTATGGGGCTACACCTTC.

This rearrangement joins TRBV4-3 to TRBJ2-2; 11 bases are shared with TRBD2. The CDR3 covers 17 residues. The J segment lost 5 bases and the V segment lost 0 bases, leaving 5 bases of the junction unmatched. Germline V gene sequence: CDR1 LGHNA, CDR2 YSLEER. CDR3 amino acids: CASSQELAGGPTGELFF. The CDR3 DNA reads TGCGCCAGCAGCCAAGAATTAGCGGGGGGGCCGACCGGGGAGCTGTTTTTT.

CDR3 sequence (DNA): TGTGCCATCCCGGGGCAGGGGGAGCAGACCCAGTACTTC. As protein: CAIPGQGEQTQYF. The chain is built from TRBV6-1 and TRBJ2-5; TRBD1 matches 7 bases. Unmatched junction bases numbered 11, after V lost 10 bases and J lost 6 bases. Germline V gene lookup returns CDR1 MNHNS and CDR2 SASEGT. This CDR3 is 13 amino acids long.

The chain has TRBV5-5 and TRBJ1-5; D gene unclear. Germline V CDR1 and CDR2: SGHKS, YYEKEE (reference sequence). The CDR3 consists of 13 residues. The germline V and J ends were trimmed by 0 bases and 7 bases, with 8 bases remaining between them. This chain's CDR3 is CASSLGAGQPQHF. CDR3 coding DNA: TGTGCCAGCAGCTTGGGGGCGGGCCAGCCCCAGCATTTT.

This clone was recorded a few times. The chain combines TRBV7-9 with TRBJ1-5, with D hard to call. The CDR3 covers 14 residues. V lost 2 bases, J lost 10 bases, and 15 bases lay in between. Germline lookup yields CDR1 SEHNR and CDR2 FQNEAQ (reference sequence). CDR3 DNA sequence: TGTGCCAGCAGCTTAAATTCAGTTCAGGAACCCCAGCATTTT. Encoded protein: CASSLNSVQEPQHF.

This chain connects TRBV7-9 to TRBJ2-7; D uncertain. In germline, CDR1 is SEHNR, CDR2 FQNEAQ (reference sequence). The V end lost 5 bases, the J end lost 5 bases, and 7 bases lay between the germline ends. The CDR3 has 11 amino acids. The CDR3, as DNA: TGTGCCAGCAGCCCGTCGGACGAGCAGTACTTC. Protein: CASSPSDEQYF.

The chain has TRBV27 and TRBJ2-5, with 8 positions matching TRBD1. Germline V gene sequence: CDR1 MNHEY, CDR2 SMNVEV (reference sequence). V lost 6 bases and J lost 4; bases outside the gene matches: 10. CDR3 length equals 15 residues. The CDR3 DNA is TGTGCCAGCAGCTTTGACAGGGGCTCAGCAGAGACCCAGTACTTC. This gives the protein CASSFDRGSAETQYF.

CDR3: CASSLGRISYEQYF. DNA for the CDR3: TGTGCCAGCAGCTTAGGACGGATTTCCTACGAGCAGTACTTC. The rearrangement uses TRBV7-2 and TRBJ2-7; D gene ambiguous. CDR3 length equals 14 residues. Per the germline V gene, CDR1 is SGHTA and CDR2 is FQGNSA. Trimming took off 1 base at V and 1 base at J, with 8 bases between the two ends. Looking up the rest from reference TRBV7-2 and TRBJ2-7 gives the full variable domain: GAGVSQSPSNKVTEKGKDVELRCDPISGHTALYWYRQSLGQGLEFLIYFQGNSAPDKSGLPSDRFSAERTGGSVSTLTIQRTQQEDSAVYLCASSLGRISYEQYFGPGTRLTVT.

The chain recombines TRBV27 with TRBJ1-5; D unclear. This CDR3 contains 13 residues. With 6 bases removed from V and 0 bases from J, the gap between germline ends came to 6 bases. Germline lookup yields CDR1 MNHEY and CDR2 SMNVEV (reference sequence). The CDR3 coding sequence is TGTGCCAGCAGCCTCCTTAGCAATCAGCCCCAGCATTTT. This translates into CASSLLSNQPQHF.

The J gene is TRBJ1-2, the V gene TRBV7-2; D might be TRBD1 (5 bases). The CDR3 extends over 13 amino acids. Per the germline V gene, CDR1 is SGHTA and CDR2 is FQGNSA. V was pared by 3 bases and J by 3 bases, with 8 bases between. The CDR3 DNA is TGTGCCAGCAGCTTGAGGGACTACTATGGCTACACCTTC. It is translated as CASSLRDYYGYTF.

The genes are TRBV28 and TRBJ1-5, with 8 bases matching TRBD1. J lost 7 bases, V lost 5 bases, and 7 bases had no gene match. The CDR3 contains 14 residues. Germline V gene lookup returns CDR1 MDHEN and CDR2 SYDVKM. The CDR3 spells CASSLDRAAQPQHF. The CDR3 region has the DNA TGTGCCAGCAGTCTGGACAGGGCCGCCCAGCCCCAGCATTTT.

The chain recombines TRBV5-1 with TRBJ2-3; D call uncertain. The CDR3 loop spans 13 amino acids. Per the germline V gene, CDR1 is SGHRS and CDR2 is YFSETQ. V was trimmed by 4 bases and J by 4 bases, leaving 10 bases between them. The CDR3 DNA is TGCGCCAGCAGCACCGCAGTTGCAGATACGCAGTATTTT. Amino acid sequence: CASSTAVADTQYF.

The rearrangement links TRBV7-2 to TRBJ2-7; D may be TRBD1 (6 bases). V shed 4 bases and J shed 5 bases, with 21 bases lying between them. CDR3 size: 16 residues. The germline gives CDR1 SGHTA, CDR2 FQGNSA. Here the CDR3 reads CASSSHRVASSNEQYF. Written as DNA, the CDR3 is TGTGCCAGCAGCTCGCACAGGGTGGCAAGCTCGAACGAGCAGTACTTC.

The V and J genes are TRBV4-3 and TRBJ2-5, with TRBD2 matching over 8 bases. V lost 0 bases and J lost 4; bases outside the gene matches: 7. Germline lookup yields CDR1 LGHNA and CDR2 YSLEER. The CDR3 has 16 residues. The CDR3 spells CASSQDAGLAVETQYF. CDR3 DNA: TGCGCCAGCAGCCAAGACGCCGGACTAGCAGTAGAGACCCAGTACTTC.

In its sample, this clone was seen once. The chain's CDR3 is CASSLDINEQFF. The CDR3 DNA is TGTGCCAGCAGCCTCGACATAAATGAGCAGTTCTTC. The chain has TRBV5-4 and TRBJ2-1; the D is unclear. The V end lost 4 bases, the J end lost 7 bases, and 9 bases lay between the germline ends. This CDR3 contains 12 residues. Looked up from germline, CDR1 is SGHNT and CDR2 is YYREEE (reference sequence).

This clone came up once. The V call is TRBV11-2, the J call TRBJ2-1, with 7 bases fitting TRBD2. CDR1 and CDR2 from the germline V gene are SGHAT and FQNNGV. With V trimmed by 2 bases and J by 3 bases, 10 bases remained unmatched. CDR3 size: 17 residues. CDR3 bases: TGTGCCAGCAGCTTACTAGCGGTGGGGGTATACTACAATGAGCAGTTCTTC. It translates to CASSLLAVGVYYNEQFF.

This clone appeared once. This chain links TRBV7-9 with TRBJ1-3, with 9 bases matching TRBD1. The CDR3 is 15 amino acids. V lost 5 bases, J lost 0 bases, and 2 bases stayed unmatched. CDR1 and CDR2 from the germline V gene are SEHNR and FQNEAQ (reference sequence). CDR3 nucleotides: TGTGCCAGCAGCCCGACAGGGGGCTCTGGAAACACCATATATTTT. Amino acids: CASSPTGGSGNTIYF.

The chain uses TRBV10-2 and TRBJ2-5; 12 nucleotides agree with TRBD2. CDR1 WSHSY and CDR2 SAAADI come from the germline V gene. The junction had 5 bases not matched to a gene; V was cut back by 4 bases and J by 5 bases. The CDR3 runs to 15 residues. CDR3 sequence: CASSGLAGGPETQYF. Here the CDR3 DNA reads TGCGCCAGCAGTGGGCTAGCGGGGGGGCCCGAGACCCAGTACTTC.

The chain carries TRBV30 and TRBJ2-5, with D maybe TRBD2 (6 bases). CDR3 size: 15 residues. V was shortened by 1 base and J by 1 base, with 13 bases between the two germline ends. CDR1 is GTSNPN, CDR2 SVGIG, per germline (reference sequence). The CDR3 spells CAWSGDSGFQETQYF. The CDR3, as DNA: TGTGCCTGGAGTGGGGACTCTGGCTTCCAAGAGACCCAGTACTTC.

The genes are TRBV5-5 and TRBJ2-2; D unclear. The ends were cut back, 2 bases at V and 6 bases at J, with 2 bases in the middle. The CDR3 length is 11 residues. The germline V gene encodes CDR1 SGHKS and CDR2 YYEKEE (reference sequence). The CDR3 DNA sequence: TGTGCCAGCAGCTTTCCCGGGGAGCTGTTTTTT. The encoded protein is CASSFPGELFF.

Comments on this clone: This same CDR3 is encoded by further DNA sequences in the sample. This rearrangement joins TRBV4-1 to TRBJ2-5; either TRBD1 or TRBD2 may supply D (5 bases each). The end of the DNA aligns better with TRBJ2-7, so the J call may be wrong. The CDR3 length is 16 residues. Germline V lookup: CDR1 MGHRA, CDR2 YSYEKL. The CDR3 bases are TGCGCCAGCAGCCAGGGGGTGCGCTCAGGGTACTACGAGCAGTACTTC. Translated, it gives CASSQGVRSGYYEQYF.

CDR3 sequence reads: CASSDRANQPQHF. CDR3 nucleotides: TGTGCCAGTTCCGACAGGGCGAATCAGCCCCAGCATTTT. The J gene is TRBJ1-5, the V gene TRBV6-5; 7 bases fit TRBD1. The CDR3 has 13 amino acids. Germline V gene sequence: CDR1 MNHEY, CDR2 SVGAGI. V gave up 9 bases and J gave up 4 bases; unmatched junction bases: 6.

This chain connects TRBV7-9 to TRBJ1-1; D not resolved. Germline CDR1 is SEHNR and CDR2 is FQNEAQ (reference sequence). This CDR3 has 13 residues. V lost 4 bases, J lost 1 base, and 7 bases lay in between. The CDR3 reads CASSWDRNTEAFF. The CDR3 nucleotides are TGTGCCAGCAGCTGGGATAGGAACACTGAAGCTTTCTTT.

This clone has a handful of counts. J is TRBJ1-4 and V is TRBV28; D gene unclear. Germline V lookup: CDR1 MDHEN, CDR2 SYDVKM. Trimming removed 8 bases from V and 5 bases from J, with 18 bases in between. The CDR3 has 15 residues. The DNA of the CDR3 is TGTGCCAGCTCTACGCTCCCAGGTGGGAATGAAAAACTGTTTTTT. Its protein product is CASSTLPGGNEKLFF.

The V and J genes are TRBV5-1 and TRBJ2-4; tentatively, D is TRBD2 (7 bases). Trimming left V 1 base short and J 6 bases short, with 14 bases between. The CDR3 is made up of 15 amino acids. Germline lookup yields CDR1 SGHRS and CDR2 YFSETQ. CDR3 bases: TGCGCCAGCAGCTTGCAGGGAGGGGGGATAAACATTCAGTACTTC. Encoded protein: CASSLQGGGINIQYF.